What follows are 3 T cell receptor beta chains derived from one specimen sequenced in a study of blood T cell repertoires in COVID-19 (dated by TCRdb to the early 2020s). To prepare the library, the immunoSEQ multiplex PCR assay was applied. This is the immuneACCESS table as TCRdb keeps it, with only in-frame sequences that have V and J called. A part of the clones is gone; compared with another copy, unresolved V genes explain less than half, and the rest is unexplained. The sample data list under 400,000 clones, and roughly 90% of these were observed just once. The ten largest clones add up to roughly 2.9% of the sample. Sequences were obtained from peripheral blood. Receptor source: a woman aged 25-40 years with COVID-19, enrolled during active disease.

The rearrangement links TRBV19 to TRBJ1-2; possible D gene TRBD1, 6 bases. V dropped 7 bases and J dropped 2 bases, with 23 bases sitting between them. Germline V lookup: CDR1 LNHDA, CDR2 SQIVND (reference sequence). This CDR3 has 17 residues. The CDR3 DNA follows: TGTGCCAGTACCATGCTGGGGGCAGGGCGTGAAAACTATGGCTACACCTTC. It translates to CASTMLGAGRENYGYTF.

This chain joins TRBV30 and TRBJ1-1, with D possibly matching TRBD1 (6 bases). CDR1 is GTSNPN, CDR2 SVGIG, per germline (reference sequence). CDR3 length: 13 amino acids. The ends were cut back, 3 bases at V and 6 bases at J, with 14 bases in the middle. The CDR3 loop reads CAWRVTGISEAFF. CDR3 nucleotides: TGTGCCTGGAGAGTAACAGGGATATCTGAAGCTTTCTTT.

The chain recombines TRBV29-1 with TRBJ1-3; D may be TRBD1 (5 bases). Trimming shortened V by 7 bases and J by 0 bases, and 13 bases separated the two germline ends. The CDR3 has 14 amino acids. Germline CDR1 reads SQVTM; CDR2 reads ANQGSEA. The CDR3 loop is CSALDSTSGNTIYF. As DNA, the CDR3 is TGCAGCGCCCTCGACAGTACCTCTGGAAACACCATATATTTT.